This T cell receptor beta chain originates from a study of T cell responses to AZD1222 COVID-19 vaccine. A word on this clone: The antigen is not known.

Here immunoSEQ multiplex PCR was the method, and the copy in TCRdb shows in-frame clones only, minus some. The sample lists 80,000 to 95,000 clones, about 90% occurring once. Germline V gene data show CDR1 as SGHTA and CDR2 as FQGNSA. The V and J ends lost 2 bases and 4 bases respectively, with 17 bases between them. This CDR3 has 16 amino acids. Overall study results and limits: Among the donors, most were white British and more were female, and clonal diversity was possibly underestimated. Seropositive AZD1222 recipients at baseline numbered only six or seven. Following two doses of AZD1222, Spike-specific TCR breadth and depth rose. At 160-218 and 743-854, vaccine-associated CD4 TCRs were dominant, and they spanned spike.

The chain joins TRBV7-2 to TRBJ2-5; D may be TRBD2 (6 bases). This clonotype was obtained from an adult in good health. Source: peripheral blood, taken on day 0 of MenACWY control vaccination. The CDR3 protein is CASSLNPAGVVETQYF. CDR3 coding DNA: TGTGCCAGCAGCTTAAACCCAGCGGGCGTGGTAGAGACCCAGTACTTC.